The 20 T cell receptor beta chains below come from one sample, sequenced in a study of beta chain features in type 1 diabetes. The isolated RNA, all of it, was reverse transcribed, so expressed TCRB transcripts were what got sequenced. Measured with immunoSEQ multiplex PCR; TCRdb has only the in-frame clones, and not every one. The top ten clones hold 0.02% to 0.03% of a sample with over 700,000 clones, 17% of them seen once. The sample taken for sequencing was naive CD4+ T cells from blood. These receptor sequences come from a woman younger than 30 in good health.

This clone was found a few times. DNA of the CDR3: TGTGCCAGCAGGACAGGCACCGGGGAGCTGTTTTTT. Its translation: CASRTGTGELFF. The chain links TRBV6-6 to TRBJ2-2; the D gene is possibly TRBD1 (6 bases). Germline assignment: CDR1 MNHNY and CDR2 SVGAGI (reference sequence). The CDR3 sequence is 12 residues long. V was cut by 6 bases and J by 4 bases, with 6 bases left in between.

This clone appeared a few times. The chain uses TRBV14 and TRBJ2-4, with D possibly matching TRBD1 (5 bases). CDR3 length equals 17 residues. Per the germline V gene, CDR1 is SGHDN and CDR2 is FVKESK. Trimming pared 1 base from V and 1 base from J, leaving 14 bases between. As DNA, the CDR3 is TGTGCCAGCAGCCAAGGGGGCAATGGCCACGCCAAAAACATTCAGTACTTC. This encodes CASSQGGNGHAKNIQYF.

This clone has only a few counts. The chain combines TRBV9 with TRBJ2-7, with a weak D call TRBD2 (5 bases). The CDR3 loop spans 14 amino acids. Germline CDR1 SGDLS, CDR2 YYNGEE. Between the trimmed V and J ends, which lost 0 bases and 3 bases, there was a span of 10 bases. CDR3 bases: TGTGCCAGCAGCGTAGGCGGGTCCTTCTACGAGCAGTACTTC. Translated: CASSVGGSFYEQYF.

This clone was observed a few times. The rearrangement links TRBV7-2 to TRBJ2-1; TRBD2 is a possible D gene (5 bases). CDR1 is SGHTA, CDR2 FQGNSA, per germline. This CDR3 has 13 residues. V lost 2 bases and J lost 9, with 11 bases in between. The CDR3 DNA follows: TGTGCCAGCAGCTTAATACTAGATGGTGAGCAGTTCTTC. Residues: CASSLILDGEQFF.

As concerns this clone: Other DNA sequences within the sample encode an identical CDR3. CDR3 protein: CASSLGQGSTDTQYF. CDR3 in DNA: TGCGCCAGCAGCTTGGGACAGGGGAGCACAGATACGCAGTATTTT. The chain has TRBV5-1 and TRBJ2-3; 8 bases are a match to TRBD1. J was trimmed by 0 bases and V by 0 bases; bases with no gene match: 0. The CDR3 contains 15 residues. Germline V CDR1 and CDR2: SGHRS, YFSETQ.

This rearrangement joins TRBV6-6 to TRBJ2-7; the D is unclear. Germline V lookup: CDR1 MNHNY, CDR2 SVGAGI (reference sequence). With 0 bases removed from V and 0 bases from J, the gap between germline ends came to 9 bases. The CDR3 consists of 15 residues. The CDR3 protein is CASSYSTESSYEQYF. CDR3 nucleotide sequence: TGTGCCAGCAGTTACTCGACGGAGAGCTCCTACGAGCAGTACTTC.

A few counts support this clone. The rearrangement uses TRBV5-1 and TRBJ2-1; no clear D gene. The V end was cut by 0 bases, the J end by 0 bases, with 10 bases between. The CDR3 consists of 16 residues. CDR1 and CDR2 from the germline V gene are SGHRS and YFSETQ. CDR3 DNA: TGCGCCAGCAGCTTGGGGGTATATAGCTCCTACAATGAGCAGTTCTTC. It codes for CASSLGVYSSYNEQFF. Full variable domain (rest looked up from reference TRBV5-1 and TRBJ2-1): KAGVTQTPRYLIKTRGQQVTLSCSPISGHRSVSWYQQTPGQGLQFLFEYFSETQRNKGNFPGRFSGRQFSNSRSEMNVSTLELGDSALYLCASSLGVYSSYNEQFFGPGTRLTVL.

The V and J genes are TRBV7-2 and TRBJ2-3, with 10 bases lining up with TRBD2. CDR1 and CDR2 (germline): SGHTA, FQGNSA. V was pared by 1 base and J by 7 bases, with 5 bases of the junction left unmatched. This CDR3 has 15 residues. This CDR3 is CASSLEAGGPYTQYF. CDR3 in DNA: TGTGCCAGCAGCTTAGAAGCGGGAGGGCCGTATACGCAGTATTTT.

This clone was recorded a few times. V usage is TRBV29-1 and J usage is TRBJ2-7; TRBD1 agrees at 9 bases. CDR1 and CDR2 (germline): SQVTM, ANQGSEA. The CDR3 has 14 amino acids. J gave up 3 bases and V 7 bases, and 10 bases lay outside the gene matches. The CDR3 sequence: CSATARDRVYEQYF. For the CDR3, the DNA is TGCAGCGCTACGGCCCGGGACAGGGTCTACGAGCAGTACTTC.

This clone was seen a few times. The chain combines TRBV5-6 with TRBJ2-3, with 10 bases that match TRBD1. J was trimmed by 1 base and V by 4 bases; bases with no gene match: 0. Looked up from germline, CDR1 is SGHDT and CDR2 is YYEEEE. The CDR3 covers 14 residues. The DNA for the CDR3 is TGTGCCAGCAGCGGGACAGGGGGCACAGATACGCAGTATTTT. Its translation: CASSGTGGTDTQYF.

The chain uses TRBV7-2 and TRBJ1-1; TRBD1 matches at 7 bases. The V gene end was trimmed by 5 bases and the J gene end by 3 bases; junction bases not matched to a gene: 9. This CDR3 has 15 amino acids. Germline CDR1 and CDR2: SGHTA and FQGNSA. The CDR3 loop reads CASSPLPRGDTEAFF. For the CDR3, the DNA is TGTGCCAGCAGCCCGCTGCCCAGGGGGGACACTGAAGCTTTCTTT.

This chain uses TRBV7-9 with TRBJ1-1, with 7 nucleotides matching TRBD1. Germline values: CDR1 SEHNR, CDR2 FQNEAQ (reference sequence). V trimming: 1 base; J trimming: 0 bases; junction bases outside the gene matches: 5. There are 16 residues in the CDR3. CDR3 protein: CASSLDGTAMNTEAFF. DNA for the CDR3: TGTGCCAGCAGCTTAGACGGGACAGCCATGAACACTGAAGCTTTCTTT.

The chain employs TRBV6-1 and TRBJ2-7; 8 nucleotides match TRBD2. The CDR3 has 15 residues. Germline V CDR1 and CDR2: MNHNS, SASEGT. With V trimmed by 7 bases and J by 5 bases, 13 bases remained unmatched. The CDR3 here is CASMIAAGAWDEQYF. The CDR3 DNA sequence: TGTGCCAGCATGATTGCAGCGGGAGCGTGGGACGAGCAGTACTTC.

The table lists this clone with a few counts. The rearrangement links TRBV15 to TRBJ1-4; no clear D. The germline V and J ends were trimmed by 8 bases and 3 bases, with 13 bases remaining between them. Germline V CDR1 and CDR2: LNHNV, YYDKDF (reference sequence). This CDR3 has 14 amino acids. The CDR3 is CATGQKGPNEKLFF. CDR3 sequence (DNA): TGTGCCACCGGCCAAAAAGGGCCTAATGAAAAACTGTTTTTT. The variable domain in full, completed from reference TRBV15 and TRBJ1-4, reads DAMVIQNPRYQVTQFGKPVTLSCSQTLNHNVMYWYQQKSSQAPKLLFHYYDKDFNNEADTPDNFQSRRPNTSFCFLDIRSPGLGDTAMYLCATGQKGPNEKLFFGSGTQLSVL.

This clone was found a few times. The J gene is TRBJ2-7, the V gene TRBV28, with 7 positions matching TRBD1. Germline V gives CDR1 MDHEN, CDR2 SYDVKM. V dropped 4 bases and J dropped 1; count of bases not matched to a gene: 4. The CDR3 has 14 amino acids. The CDR3 spells CASSSTGQSYEQYF. The DNA for the CDR3 is TGTGCCAGCAGTTCAACGGGACAGTCCTACGAGCAGTACTTC.

The chain employs TRBV11-2 and TRBJ1-2; a possible D gene is TRBD1 (5 bases). This CDR3 has 15 residues. Germline CDR1 is SGHAT and CDR2 is FQNNGV. The V end was cut by 6 bases, the J end by 4 bases, with 18 bases between. The CDR3 nucleotides read TGTGCCAGCAGTAGGGCAGGGCCGGGCGGCTATGGCTACACCTTC. Its translation: CASSRAGPGGYGYTF.

The gene calls are TRBV15 and TRBJ2-1; the match to TRBD2 covers 8 bases. Germline V gene sequence: CDR1 LNHNV, CDR2 YYDKDF (reference sequence). There are 16 residues in the CDR3. After removal of 2 bases from V and 5 bases from J, the junction contained 8 bases not matched to a gene. The CDR3 here is CATSRSILAADNEQFF. The DNA for the CDR3 is TGTGCCACCAGCAGATCGATACTAGCGGCGGACAATGAGCAGTTCTTC.

The gene calls are TRBV6-6 and TRBJ2-7, with 7 bases identical to TRBD2. Germline CDR1 and CDR2: MNHNY and SVGAGI (reference sequence). The CDR3 consists of 15 residues. Unmatched junction bases numbered 8, after V lost 0 bases and J lost 6 bases. In nucleotides, the CDR3 is TGTGCCAGCAGTTACTCCCTTCCAGCGGGACCCGAGCAGTACTTC. Its translation is CASSYSLPAGPEQYF.

The chain combines TRBV2 with TRBJ1-2; D perhaps matches TRBD1 (5 bases). Per germline, CDR1 SNHLY and CDR2 FYNNEI. This CDR3 has 15 amino acids. V was clipped by 5 bases and J by 14 bases, with 27 bases between them. The CDR3 sequence: CASSPTFEPGGIRTF. The CDR3 nucleotides read TGTGCCAGCAGTCCTACCTTTGAACCGGGGGGGATACGGACCTTC.

V and J are TRBV9 and TRBJ1-1; 11 nucleotides match TRBD1. Germline V gene sequence: CDR1 SGDLS, CDR2 YYNGEE. The CDR3 loop spans 13 amino acids. V lost 7 bases to trimming and J lost 5 bases; unmatched junction nucleotides: 4. The CDR3 DNA sequence: TGTGCCAGCGGACAGGGGGCCGGGACTGAAGCTTTCTTT. It codes for CASGQGAGTEAFF.